This passage covers 31 T cell receptor beta chains from one sample sequenced in a study of technical replicates of blood from several donors. Measured with immunoSEQ multiplex PCR; TCRdb has only the in-frame clones, and not every one. This sample has about 70,000 clones, with around nine tenths found just once. Material: T cells isolated from PBMCs. The receptors were gathered from a human donor in good health.

This chain uses TRBV7-8 with TRBJ1-2; 7 bases line up with TRBD1. The trim removed 6 bases at V and 1 base at J, leaving 8 bases unmatched. Per the germline V gene, CDR1 is SGHVS and CDR2 is FQNEAQ. CDR3 length: 15 amino acids. CDR3 in DNA: TGTGCCAGCAGAATATTAGACAGGGTTAACTATGGCTACACCTTC. Its protein is CASRILDRVNYGYTF.

The rearrangement links TRBV5-8 to TRBJ2-3; maybe TRBD1 (5 bases). Germline CDR1 reads SGHTS; CDR2 reads YDEGEE. Trimming stripped 4 bases from V and 6 bases from J, with 18 bases between. The CDR3 has 15 residues. The CDR3 reads CASSRLTQGGDTQYF. The CDR3 DNA follows: TGTGCCAGCAGCCGTCTAACTCAGGGTGGGGATACGCAGTATTTT.

This clone was detected once. The chain links TRBV15 to TRBJ2-2, with D possibly being TRBD1 (6 bases). Deletions cut 8 bases from V and 0 bases from J, with 13 bases between. This CDR3 has 15 residues. Germline CDR1 and CDR2: LNHNV and YYDKDF (reference sequence). The CDR3 region has the DNA TGTGCCACCCGACTAACAGGGCCGAACACCGGGGAGCTGTTTTTT. It codes for CATRLTGPNTGELFF.

This chain links TRBV7-9 with TRBJ2-5; 7 bases agree with TRBD1. The germline V gene encodes CDR1 SEHNR and CDR2 FQNEAQ (reference sequence). There are 14 residues in the CDR3. V was pared by 5 bases and J by 1 base, with 4 bases of the junction left unmatched. The CDR3 sequence is CASSPQGIQETQYF. CDR3 bases: TGTGCCAGCAGCCCACAGGGGATCCAAGAGACCCAGTACTTC.

V is TRBV2 and J is TRBJ2-1; 9 nucleotides line up with TRBD1. V lost 3 bases, J lost 10 bases, and 10 bases stayed unmatched. CDR3 size: 15 residues. Per the germline V gene, CDR1 is SNHLY and CDR2 is FYNNEI. The CDR3 sequence: CASSDLGQGLSEQFF. The CDR3 DNA is TGTGCCAGCAGTGATCTTGGACAGGGGCTTTCGGAGCAGTTCTTC.

The chain combines TRBV27 with TRBJ1-5; TRBD1 aligns across 10 bases. CDR3 length equals 15 residues. With V trimmed by 5 bases and J by 7 bases, 8 bases remained unmatched. The germline V gene has CDR1 MNHEY and CDR2 SMNVEV (reference sequence). The CDR3 loop is CASSPPGQGNQPQHF. The CDR3 nucleotides are TGTGCCAGCAGTCCCCCGGGACAGGGGAACCAGCCCCAGCATTTT.

The CDR3 loop reads CASRLITGPGEQYF. CDR3 nucleotides: TGTGCCAGCCGATTGATTACAGGGCCCGGGGAGCAGTACTTC. The V and J genes are TRBV2 and TRBJ2-7, with a weak D call TRBD1 (6 bases). This CDR3 has 14 amino acids. Trimming left V 8 bases short and J 7 bases short, with 21 bases between. Germline CDR1 reads SNHLY; CDR2 reads FYNNEI.

The chain employs TRBV27 and TRBJ2-3; 14 bases fit TRBD2. J was trimmed by 4 bases and V by 7 bases; bases with no gene match: 13. Germline V gene data show CDR1 as MNHEY and CDR2 as SMNVEV (reference sequence). The CDR3 sequence is 18 residues long. CDR3 sequence: CASNPPTSGRAWADTQYF. CDR3 sequence (DNA): TGTGCCAGCAATCCCCCGACTAGCGGGAGGGCCTGGGCAGATACGCAGTATTTT.

This chain links TRBV4-1 with TRBJ2-7; TRBD1 agrees at 10 bases. The CDR3 totals 18 residues. Germline values: CDR1 MGHRA, CDR2 YSYEKL. V shed 4 bases and J 1 base; nucleotides not matched to a gene: 13. The CDR3 loop is CASSLLLPRDRGSYEQYF. The DNA of the CDR3 is TGCGCCAGCAGCCTCCTTCTCCCGAGGGACAGGGGATCCTACGAGCAGTACTTC.

This chain connects TRBV5-1 to TRBJ1-5; 8 bases agree with TRBD1. Trimming took 4 bases from V and 7 from J; bases not matched to a gene: 4. This CDR3 is 13 amino acids long. Germline CDR1 reads SGHRS; CDR2 reads YFSETQ. The CDR3 loop reads CASSQDRAQPQHF. CDR3 sequence (DNA): TGCGCCAGCAGCCAGGACAGGGCGCAGCCCCAGCATTTT.

The sample holds one count of this clone. The chain recombines TRBV5-4 with TRBJ2-7, with 10 bases lining up with TRBD2. The germline CDR1 and CDR2 sequences are SGHNT and YYREEE (reference sequence). J gave up 3 bases and V 3 bases, and 6 bases lay outside the gene matches. This CDR3 has 15 amino acids. The CDR3 region is CASSSGLADIYEQYF. CDR3 bases: TGTGCCAGCAGCTCCGGACTAGCGGACATCTACGAGCAGTACTTC.

A single count supports this clone. The rearrangement uses TRBV4-3 and TRBJ2-7, with D uncertain. Trimming took off 1 base at V and 2 bases at J, with 9 bases between the two ends. CDR3 length: 14 residues. Germline CDR1 and CDR2: LGHNA and YSLEER. The CDR3 DNA follows: TGCGCCAGCAGCCAAGGGGTAGCTACCTACGAGCAGTACTTC. Residues: CASSQGVATYEQYF.

CDR3 amino acids: CASSQTSDSYNEQFF. The CDR3 DNA reads TGTGCCAGCAGCCAGACTAGCGACTCCTACAATGAGCAGTTCTTC. The chain employs TRBV4-2 and TRBJ2-1, with 8 bases fitting TRBD2. CDR3 length equals 15 residues. With V trimmed by 3 bases and J by 0 bases, 1 base remained unmatched. Germline V lookup: CDR1 LGHNA, CDR2 YNFKEQ.

The V gene is TRBV5-1, the J gene TRBJ2-1, with no clear D. CDR3 size: 16 residues. The germline CDR1 and CDR2 sequences are SGHRS and YFSETQ. V was cut by 0 bases and J by 0 bases, with 10 bases left in between. CDR3 amino acids: CASSLDLRYSYNEQFF. The CDR3 DNA follows: TGCGCCAGCAGCTTGGATTTGCGGTACTCCTACAATGAGCAGTTCTTC.

CDR3 nucleotides: TGCGCCAGCAGCTCGCCGAAGGCTGGACTAGCGGGAGCACGGAACGAGCAGTACTTC. Protein: CASSSPKAGLAGARNEQYF. V and J are TRBV5-1 and TRBJ2-7; 13 bases are shared with TRBD2. Germline lookup yields CDR1 SGHRS and CDR2 YFSETQ. V lost 3 bases, J lost 5 bases, and 17 bases stayed unmatched. The CDR3 extends over 19 amino acids. Supplemented by reference TRBV5-1 and TRBJ2-7, the full variable domain reads KAGVTQTPRYLIKTRGQQVTLSCSPISGHRSVSWYQQTPGQGLQFLFEYFSETQRNKGNFPGRFSGRQFSNSRSEMNVSTLELGDSALYLCASSSPKAGLAGARNEQYFGPGTRLTVT.

The chain has TRBV11-3 and TRBJ2-1; TRBD1 matches 10 bases. Losses at the gene ends were 5 bases for V and 3 bases for J; bases not matched to a gene: 7. CDR3 length equals 16 residues. Germline V gene sequence: CDR1 SGHNT, CDR2 YENEEA. DNA of the CDR3: TGTGCCAGCAGCCAGCCGGGACAGGGGTTCTACAATGAGCAGTTCTTC. Protein: CASSQPGQGFYNEQFF.

The V call is TRBV5-1, the J call TRBJ2-3, with 7 bases lining up with TRBD1. The length of the CDR3 is 15 residues. J was trimmed by 2 bases and V by 4 bases; bases with no gene match: 7. CDR1 is SGHRS, CDR2 YFSETQ, per germline. This chain's CDR3 is CASSLGQTYTDTQYF. The CDR3 coding sequence is TGCGCCAGCAGCCTGGGACAGACCTACACAGATACGCAGTATTTT.

The CDR3, as DNA: TGCGCCAGCAGCTTGGGGTCTAGCGTTCGCACAGATACGCAGTATTTT. This codes for CASSLGSSVRTDTQYF. This sequence joins TRBV5-1 and TRBJ2-3; D is possibly TRBD2 (6 bases). CDR1 SGHRS and CDR2 YFSETQ come from the germline V gene. The CDR3 covers 16 residues. V dropped 0 bases and J dropped 1 base, with 12 bases sitting between them.

The V gene is TRBV20-1, the J gene TRBJ1-2, with TRBD1 identical over 7 bases. Looked up from germline, CDR1 is DFQATT and CDR2 is SNEGSKA (reference sequence). The CDR3 runs 11 residues. V trimming: 2 bases; J trimming: 6 bases; junction bases outside the gene matches: 0. CDR3 coding DNA: TGCAGTGCTAGAACAGGGGATGGCTACACCTTC. It yields the protein CSARTGDGYTF.

The chain links TRBV11-3 to TRBJ2-1; D possibly corresponds to TRBD1 (5 bases). Trimming left V 0 bases short and J 5 bases short, with 14 bases between. The CDR3 has 16 amino acids. CDR1 SGHNT and CDR2 YENEEA come from the germline V gene. CDR3 sequence reads: CASSLDQGIPDNEQFF. As DNA, the CDR3 is TGTGCCAGCAGCTTAGATCAGGGAATTCCAGACAATGAGCAGTTCTTC.

This clone occurred once. The rearrangement links TRBV2 to TRBJ2-1, with 9 bases that match TRBD1. Germline values: CDR1 SNHLY, CDR2 FYNNEI. The V and J ends lost 11 bases and 1 base, in that order; junction bases with no gene match: 12. There are 16 residues in the CDR3. The CDR3 bases are TGTGCCTCCCTGAAACGGGACAGGGCATCCTACAATGAGCAGTTCTTC. Protein product: CASLKRDRASYNEQFF.

The chain recombines TRBV19 with TRBJ2-4, with D possibly TRBD2 on 5 matching bases. This CDR3 has 12 amino acids. In germline, CDR1 is LNHDA, CDR2 SQIVND (reference sequence). V gave up 6 bases and J gave up 7 bases, with 10 bases separating them. The CDR3 DNA is TGTGCCAGTAGCGGGGTGGGCAACATTCAGTACTTC. This gives the protein CASSGVGNIQYF.

The rearrangement links TRBV7-6 to TRBJ2-7; a weak D match, TRBD2 (6 bases). Trimming shortened V by 6 bases and J by 5 bases, and 23 bases separated the two germline ends. The CDR3 is 16 residues long. Germline V gives CDR1 SGHVS, CDR2 FNYEAQ. The CDR3 bases are TGTGCCAGCAGTCCGCAGCACGGGGACTCCTATGACGAGCAGTACTTC. Its protein is CASSPQHGDSYDEQYF.

The gene calls are TRBV9 and TRBJ2-3, with D uncertain. The V and J ends lost 0 bases and 9 bases respectively, with 5 bases between them. The germline gives CDR1 SGDLS, CDR2 YYNGEE. The CDR3 covers 11 residues. In DNA form, the CDR3 reads TGTGCCAGCAGCGTAGTCGGGACGCAGTATTTT. Translation: CASSVVGTQYF.

This sequence joins TRBV28 and TRBJ2-7, with 9 bases matching TRBD2. Germline V gives CDR1 MDHEN, CDR2 SYDVKM. The CDR3 consists of 15 residues. V trimming: 9 bases; J trimming: 5 bases; junction bases outside the gene matches: 14. The CDR3 spells CASKRTPSGINEQYF. CDR3 DNA: TGTGCCAGTAAAAGAACGCCTAGCGGGATAAACGAGCAGTACTTC. Full variable domain (remainder filled in from reference TRBV28 and TRBJ2-7): DVKVTQSSRYLVKRTGEKVFLECVQDMDHENMFWYRQDPGLGLRLIYFSYDVKMKEKGDIPEGYSVSREKKERFSLILESASTNQTSMYLCASKRTPSGINEQYFGPGTRLTVT.

The chain combines TRBV10-3 with TRBJ1-2, with 9 positions matching TRBD1. CDR1 is ENHRY, CDR2 SYGVKD, per germline. CDR3 size: 14 residues. Germline trimming cut 7 bases from V and 6 bases from J; bases unmatched to any gene: 9. The CDR3 spells CAITGTGSTDGYTF. CDR3 DNA sequence: TGTGCCATCACGGGGACAGGGTCAACAGATGGCTACACCTTC.

V is TRBV7-3 and J is TRBJ2-7, with 7 bases aligning to TRBD1. The CDR3 is 14 amino acids. CDR1 and CDR2 from the germline V gene are SGHTA and FQGTGA. After removal of 5 bases from V and 0 bases from J, the junction contained 4 bases not matched to a gene. The CDR3 sequence: CASSIDRVSYEQYF. CDR3 in DNA: TGTGCCAGCAGCATTGACAGGGTCTCCTACGAGCAGTACTTC.

The chain is built from TRBV5-1 and TRBJ2-1; D is ambiguous. This CDR3 region has 13 residues. CDR1 is SGHRS and CDR2 is YFSETQ in the germline V gene. V gave up 0 bases and J gave up 5 bases, with 6 bases separating them. The CDR3 here is CASSLVVNNEQFF. The DNA for the CDR3 is TGCGCCAGCAGCTTGGTAGTAAACAATGAGCAGTTCTTC.

This chain links TRBV5-4 with TRBJ2-5; the match to TRBD2 covers 14 bases. The CDR3 loop spans 16 amino acids. Trimming removed 4 bases from V and 5 bases from J; junction bases left unmatched: 7. Germline CDR1 is SGHNT and CDR2 is YYREEE (reference sequence). This chain's CDR3 is CASSPGTSGSLETQYF. In nucleotides, the CDR3 is TGTGCCAGCAGCCCCGGGACTAGCGGGAGCTTGGAGACCCAGTACTTC.

The V gene is TRBV4-1, the J gene TRBJ1-1; no firm D call. V shed 1 base and J shed 5 bases, with 5 bases lying between them. From germline, CDR1 is MGHRA and CDR2 YSYEKL. This CDR3 has 12 amino acids. CDR3 region: CASSQGSTEAFF. In DNA, the CDR3 is TGCGCCAGCAGCCAAGGCAGTACTGAAGCTTTCTTT.

The V gene is TRBV6-5, the J gene TRBJ1-2; D remains ambiguous. The V end lost 0 bases, the J end lost 5 bases, and 7 bases lay between the germline ends. The germline CDR1 and CDR2 sequences are MNHEY and SVGAGI. The CDR3 contains 13 residues. The CDR3 bases are TGTGCCAGCAGTTACTCCTCTACTTATGGCTACACCTTC. Its protein product is CASSYSSTYGYTF.